This T cell receptor beta chain appears in the sequencing data of a study of T cell responses to AZD1222 COVID-19 vaccine. Study-level points and caveats: With dominance at 160-218 and 743-854, vaccine-associated CD4 TCRs spanned spike.

With respect to this clone: Antigen specificity is unknown.

Generated by immunoSEQ multiplex PCR, the TCRdb table keeps only in-frame clones and is missing some. The data hold some 180,000 clones, with about nine tenths observed a single time. CDR1 MDHEN and CDR2 SYDVKM come from the germline V gene. Between the trimmed V and J ends, which lost 2 bases and 7 bases, there was a span of 2 bases. The CDR3 sequence is 11 residues long. The chain is built from TRBV28 and TRBJ1-4; D is undetermined. This TCR came from an adult who received the AZD1222 COVID-19 vaccine. The sequencing used peripheral blood, collected 28 days after the second AZD1222 dose. In DNA form, the CDR3 reads TGTGCCAGCAGTTTACGTGAAAAACTGTTTTTT. Amino acids: CASSLREKLFF.